These 25 T cell receptor beta chains were sequenced from one sample in a study of blood T cell repertoires in COVID-19. TCRdb's copy holds only in-frame clones and misses some; the assay was immunoSEQ multiplex PCR. The data hold more than 200,000 clones, with around 90% observed a single time. Sequencing used peripheral blood. The receptors originated from a woman between 55 and 75 years old with COVID-19, enrolled during active disease.

This rearrangement joins TRBV30 to TRBJ1-4; maybe TRBD1 (6 bases). The CDR3 is 15 residues long. The germline gives CDR1 GTSNPN, CDR2 SVGIG (reference sequence). The V and J ends lost 4 bases and 5 bases respectively, with 17 bases between them. In DNA form, the CDR3 reads TGTGCCTGGACCCTGAAGGGGGAAGGGAATGAAAAACTGTTTTTT. It yields the protein CAWTLKGEGNEKLFF.

The genes are TRBV7-8 and TRBJ1-3; a weak D match, TRBD1 (5 bases). The V gene lost 1 base and the J gene lost 3 bases, with 13 bases spanning the gap. This CDR3 is 16 amino acids long. The germline CDR1 and CDR2 sequences are SGHVS and FQNEAQ. The CDR3 here is CASSLGRGTSGNTIYF. CDR3 nucleotide sequence: TGTGCCAGCAGCTTAGGGAGAGGGACTAGTGGAAACACCATATATTTT.

This clone was observed a single time. This chain connects TRBV6-5 to TRBJ2-1; 12 bases line up with TRBD2. The CDR3 has 14 amino acids. Germline trimming cut 8 bases from V and 9 bases from J; bases unmatched to any gene: 8. The germline CDR1 and CDR2 sequences are MNHEY and SVGAGI. CDR3 residues: CASAGLAGKAEQFF. In DNA form, the CDR3 reads TGTGCCAGCGCTGGACTAGCGGGAAAGGCTGAGCAGTTCTTC.

The J gene is TRBJ1-2, the V gene TRBV4-2, with 7 bases fitting TRBD1. The CDR3 is 15 residues long. Trimming at V came to 0 bases and at J to 7 bases, leaving 8 bases not matched to a gene. CDR1 is LGHNA and CDR2 is YNFKEQ in the germline V gene. The CDR3, as DNA: TGTGCCAGCAGCCAAGATCTGGGGCCAGGGGGTGGCTACACCTTC. Protein sequence: CASSQDLGPGGGYTF.

The chain links TRBV5-8 to TRBJ2-5; the match to TRBD1 covers 9 bases. In germline, CDR1 is SGHTS, CDR2 YDEGEE. This CDR3 has 17 amino acids. The trim removed 3 bases at V and 5 bases at J, leaving 14 bases unmatched. CDR3 amino acids: CASSYNVQGAGGETQYF. The CDR3 DNA sequence: TGTGCCAGCAGCTATAATGTACAGGGGGCCGGAGGGGAGACCCAGTACTTC.

The rearrangement joins TRBV19 to TRBJ2-2; D remains unclear. The V and J ends lost 3 bases and 3 bases respectively, with 8 bases between them. Germline V gene data show CDR1 as LNHDA and CDR2 as SQIVND (reference sequence). The CDR3 totals 14 residues. The CDR3 loop reads CASSIELDTGELFF. The CDR3, as DNA: TGTGCCAGTAGTATTGAGCTGGACACCGGGGAGCTGTTTTTT.

The chain carries TRBV19 and TRBJ2-1; the D is unclear. The germline V gene encodes CDR1 LNHDA and CDR2 SQIVND (reference sequence). Between the trimmed V and J ends, which lost 4 bases and 6 bases, there was a span of 16 bases. CDR3 size: 15 residues. The DNA for the CDR3 is TGTGCCAGTAGTAATCGGGTAGGAATTTTCAATGAGCAGTTCTTC. It codes for CASSNRVGIFNEQFF. The variable domain in full, with the rest retrieved from reference TRBV19 and TRBJ2-1, is DGGITQSPKYLFRKEGQNVTLSCEQNLNHDAMYWYRQDPGQGLRLIYYSQIVNDFQKGDIAEGYSVSREKKESFPLTVTSAQKNPTAFYLCASSNRVGIFNEQFFGPGTRLTVL.

The V and J genes are TRBV9 and TRBJ1-1, with D possibly being TRBD1 (6 bases). The CDR3 has 15 amino acids. V was shortened by 0 bases and J by 6 bases, with 15 bases between the two germline ends. CDR1 is SGDLS, CDR2 YYNGEE, per germline. The CDR3 nucleotides are TGTGCCAGCAGCGTAGGAGGGGGGGGACACCCTGAAGCTTTCTTT. Its translation is CASSVGGGGHPEAFF.

This chain connects TRBV12-3 or TRBV12-4 to TRBJ1-4; D unresolved. V was trimmed by 6 bases and J by 2 bases, leaving 7 bases between them. This CDR3 is 13 amino acids long. CDR3 coding DNA: TGTGCCAGCAGAGCGAGTACTAATGAAAAACTGTTTTTT. This translates into CASRASTNEKLFF.

V gene TRBV2 combines with J gene TRBJ1-2; possible D gene TRBD1, 5 bases. The CDR3 totals 15 residues. The V gene's germline CDR1 is SNHLY and CDR2 FYNNEI. V lost 1 base and J 5 bases, leaving 14 bases between the germline ends. In nucleotides, the CDR3 is TGTGCCAGCAGTGAAGTAAGCAGGGCTGTTTATGGCTACACCTTC. Translated, it gives CASSEVSRAVYGYTF.

This clone was counted between two and nine times. The rearrangement joins TRBV5-5 to TRBJ1-4, with 7 bases matching TRBD1. J was trimmed by 5 bases and V by 4 bases; bases with no gene match: 11. CDR3 size: 16 residues. Germline CDR1 SGHKS, CDR2 YYEKEE (reference sequence). This CDR3 reads CASSTNQGQQNEKLFF. Written as DNA, the CDR3 is TGTGCCAGCAGCACAAACCAGGGACAGCAAAATGAAAAACTGTTTTTT.

This clone was detected many times. The rearrangement joins TRBV7-9 to TRBJ2-7, with a tentative D call TRBD2 (6 bases). Germline CDR1 is SEHNR and CDR2 is FQNEAQ (reference sequence). The CDR3 consists of 14 residues. With 5 bases removed from V and 3 bases from J, the gap between germline ends came to 14 bases. The CDR3 sequence: CASSPPSAYYEQYF. CDR3 in DNA: TGTGCCAGCAGCCCACCTAGCGCGTACTACGAGCAGTACTTC.

This clone was observed once. The V gene is TRBV5-1, the J gene TRBJ2-3; 12 nucleotides match TRBD2. The V gene end was trimmed by 2 bases and the J gene end by 2 bases; junction bases not matched to a gene: 6. The CDR3 is made up of 17 amino acids. Germline V gives CDR1 SGHRS, CDR2 YFSETQ. CDR3 in amino acids: CASSLGTSGLPTDTQYF. Written as DNA, the CDR3 is TGCGCCAGCAGCTTAGGGACTAGCGGGCTACCCACAGATACGCAGTATTTT.

This chain connects TRBV5-1 to TRBJ2-7, with D perhaps TRBD2 (6 bases). Per the germline V gene, CDR1 is SGHRS and CDR2 is YFSETQ. The CDR3 is made up of 14 amino acids. V lost 2 bases and J lost 7, with 16 bases in between. The CDR3 DNA sequence: TGCGCCAGCAGCTTTATGGCGGGACGCCCAGAGCAGTACTTC. It encodes CASSFMAGRPEQYF.

The rearrangement links TRBV19 to TRBJ1-1; D uncertain. The CDR3 is 13 residues long. The germline gives CDR1 LNHDA, CDR2 SQIVND (reference sequence). The DNA of the CDR3 is TGTGCAATAAGTACCCGGGGTTCGAGTGGAGCTTTCTTT. It encodes CAISTRGSSGAFF.

The chain joins TRBV27 to TRBJ1-5; 9 nucleotides line up with TRBD1. CDR1 MNHEY and CDR2 SMNVEV come from the germline V gene (reference sequence). The CDR3 is 19 amino acids. V dropped 4 bases and J dropped 0; count of bases not matched to a gene: 13. The CDR3 spells CASSSTSGQGYYSNQPQHF. The CDR3 DNA is TGTGCCAGCAGTTCAACCTCGGGACAGGGATACTATAGCAATCAGCCCCAGCATTTT.

This clone was seen only once. The V and J genes are TRBV15 and TRBJ1-2, with D hard to call. The V gene's germline CDR1 is LNHNV and CDR2 YYDKDF (reference sequence). CDR3 length: 18 amino acids. Trimming pared 0 bases from V and 4 bases from J, leaving 21 bases between. Here the CDR3 reads CATSRDDGGYQALYGYTF. DNA for the CDR3: TGTGCCACCAGCAGAGATGATGGAGGTTACCAGGCTCTCTATGGCTACACCTTC. The entire variable domain, with the rest obtained from reference TRBV15 and TRBJ1-2, is as follows: DAMVIQNPRYQVTQFGKPVTLSCSQTLNHNVMYWYQQKSSQAPKLLFHYYDKDFNNEADTPDNFQSRRPNTSFCFLDIRSPGLGDTAMYLCATSRDDGGYQALYGYTFGSGTRLTVV.

The genes are TRBV28 and TRBJ2-1, with TRBD2 as a possible D gene (6 bases). V gave up 5 bases and J gave up 4 bases, with 12 bases separating them. This CDR3 spans 14 amino acids. The germline V gene encodes CDR1 MDHEN and CDR2 SYDVKM. The CDR3 coding sequence is TGTGCCAGCAGTAGGGCTAGCGTTTACAATGAGCAGTTCTTC. It is translated as CASSRASVYNEQFF.

J is TRBJ2-7 and V is TRBV29-1; TRBD1 matches at 8 bases. This CDR3 contains 11 residues. The J segment lost 3 bases and the V segment lost 7 bases, leaving 2 bases of the junction unmatched. CDR1 and CDR2 from the germline V gene are SQVTM and ANQGSEA. In nucleotides, the CDR3 is TGCAGCGGGGGGACAGGCTACGAGCAGTACTTC. Residues: CSGGTGYEQYF.

This rearrangement joins TRBV7-9 to TRBJ2-2; D might be TRBD2 (5 bases). The CDR3 length is 15 residues. CDR1 is SEHNR, CDR2 FQNEAQ, per germline (reference sequence). V was cut by 3 bases and J by 3 bases, with 11 bases left in between. Written as DNA, the CDR3 is TGTGCCAGCAGCTTCGAGGGAGCGTACACCGGGGAGCTGTTTTTT. Translation: CASSFEGAYTGELFF.

The chain employs TRBV20-1 and TRBJ2-1; 7 bases map to TRBD2. This CDR3 is 17 amino acids long. V shed 3 bases and J 4 bases; nucleotides not matched to a gene: 15. CDR1 is DFQATT and CDR2 is SNEGSKA in the germline V gene (reference sequence). The CDR3 region has the DNA TGCAGTGCTAGTTCGGCTCTGGGGAGGGCCACGTACAATGAGCAGTTCTTC. This encodes CSASSALGRATYNEQFF.

This clone has only one observation. The J gene is TRBJ2-7, the V gene TRBV7-7, with D perhaps TRBD2 (6 bases). CDR1 and CDR2 from the germline V gene are SSHAT and FNYEAQ (reference sequence). The CDR3 covers 14 residues. The V end lost 2 bases, the J end lost 5 bases, and 13 bases lay between the germline ends. The CDR3 bases are TGTGCCAGCAGCTTACTCCCGGGAGCCCACGAGCAGTACTTC. This gives the protein CASSLLPGAHEQYF. The full variable domain, its missing parts supplied by reference TRBV7-7 and TRBJ2-7, is GAGVSQSPRYKVTKRGQDVTLRCDPISSHATLYWYQQALGQGPEFLTYFNYEAQPDKSGLPSDRFSAERPEGSISTLTIQRTEQRDSAMYRCASSLLPGAHEQYFGPGTRLTVT.

This chain uses TRBV6-6 with TRBJ2-7; possible D gene TRBD1, 5 bases. The V and J ends lost 5 bases and 3 bases respectively, with 11 bases between them. CDR1 MNHNY and CDR2 SVGAGI come from the germline V gene (reference sequence). CDR3 length equals 13 residues. The CDR3 sequence: CASSPEDSYEQYF. As DNA, the CDR3 is TGTGCCAGCAGTCCCGAAGACAGCTACGAGCAGTACTTC.

The genes are TRBV7-8 and TRBJ1-5, with TRBD1 identical over 8 bases. J was trimmed by 4 bases and V by 3 bases; bases with no gene match: 5. This CDR3 spans 15 amino acids. Germline CDR1 SGHVS, CDR2 FQNEAQ. CDR3 DNA sequence: TGTGCCAGCAGCTTGCAGGGGGCACTTAATCAGCCCCAGCATTTT. Amino acid sequence: CASSLQGALNQPQHF.

The genes are TRBV19 and TRBJ2-2; 10 bases agree with TRBD1. CDR1 is LNHDA, CDR2 SQIVND, per germline (reference sequence). CDR3 length equals 16 residues. V trimming: 5 bases; J trimming: 4 bases; junction bases outside the gene matches: 7. The CDR3 region is CASSDRGRVITGELFF. The CDR3 DNA follows: TGTGCCAGTAGTGACAGGGGGCGAGTAATCACCGGGGAGCTGTTTTTT.